This paragraph covers one TCR beta chain sequence. Measured with immunoSEQ multiplex PCR; TCRdb has only the in-frame clones, and not every one. Here the sample spans about 32,000 clones, 88% being singletons. The CDR3 is 17 amino acids. V shed 3 bases and J shed 2 bases, with 18 bases lying between them. The germline V gene encodes CDR1 ENHRY and CDR2 SYGVKD. The data stem from a study of PD-1 and CTLA-4 blockade in melanoma. The chain links TRBV10-3 to TRBJ2-3; maybe TRBD1 (6 bases). This material consisted of CD8+ T cells from peripheral blood, taken from a patient given anti-PD-1 treatment. The origin of this receptor is a human donor with melanoma. CDR3 DNA sequence: TGTGCCATCAGTGACCCCCGGGGTCAGGGGAACACAGATACGCAGTATTTT. It encodes CAISDPRGQGNTDTQYF.